This TCR beta chain was observed in a study of T cells in Graves' hyperthyroidism and ophthalmopathy. This clonotype has ten or more counts. Participants, patients aged 18 to 65, had newly diagnosed hyperthyroidism with a duration under 2 months. Trimming at V came to 0 bases and at J to 4 bases, leaving 5 bases not matched to a gene. This CDR3 region has 16 residues. Germline CDR1 and CDR2: SNHLY and FYNNEI. RNA transcripts served as the template for amplifying TCR beta CDR3 regions. The HTBI set primed first-round TCR CDR3 RT-PCR. TCRdb re-analysed the multiplex PCR reads in MiXCR, keeping a single row per CDR3 protein. Of about 740,000 distinct CDR3 sequences detected, 12% to 15% appear once; the ten largest clones hold approximately 10%.

V is TRBV2 and J is TRBJ2-5; 10 bases map to TRBD2. The TCR was taken from a woman under 30 with Graves' hyperthyroidism. Sequenced material: blood. In DNA, the CDR3 is TGTGCCAGCAGTGAAGCGCGTCTAGCGGGAGTAGAGACCCAGTACTTC. It is translated as CASSEARLAGVETQYF.